Each of the 3 T cell receptor beta chains below was sequenced from the same sample in a study of blood T cell repertoires in COVID-19. TCRdb keeps only in-frame clones here, not all; method: immunoSEQ multiplex PCR. The sample has approximately 20,000 clones, around 90% seen once; the top ten hold about 16%. The sample comprised peripheral blood. The receptors stem from a human donor in a cohort sampled during active COVID-19.

V gene TRBV27 combines with J gene TRBJ2-7; TRBD2 matches at 13 bases. CDR1 MNHEY and CDR2 SMNVEV come from the germline V gene (reference sequence). Trimming took 5 bases from V and 6 from J; bases not matched to a gene: 7. The CDR3 runs to 15 residues. CDR3 region: CASSPRTSGSSEQYF. The CDR3 DNA follows: TGTGCCAGCAGTCCCAGGACTAGCGGGAGTTCCGAGCAGTACTTC.

The rearrangement joins TRBV4-2 to TRBJ1-4; no reliable D call. CDR3 size: 14 residues. V dropped 4 bases and J dropped 5 bases, with 11 bases sitting between them. The germline CDR1 and CDR2 sequences are LGHNA and YNFKEQ. CDR3 sequence: CASSPEDSNEKLFF. CDR3 nucleotides: TGTGCCAGCAGCCCAGAAGACTCCAATGAAAAACTGTTTTTT.

This clone is a singleton in its sample. The rearrangement joins TRBV10-3 to TRBJ2-3; 8 nucleotides align to TRBD1. The V gene's germline CDR1 is ENHRY and CDR2 SYGVKD. J gave up 5 bases and V 10 bases, and 2 bases lay outside the gene matches. This CDR3 has 11 amino acids. CDR3 sequence (DNA): TGTGCCACCACAGGGGGAGATACGCAGTATTTT. It encodes CATTGGDTQYF.